Given below is one T cell receptor beta chain in context. These data originate in a study of blood T cell repertoires in COVID-19. Study information: Acute-phase and convalescent COVID-19 samples originated in the United States, Italy and Spain.

Those enrolled, adults aged 18 to 89 years, came from roughly 23 US areas. Participant-given clinical history determined each cohort assignment. Profiling relied on immunoSEQ multiplex PCR, and the TCRdb table lists in-frame clones only, not all of them. The sample includes about 310,000 clones, roughly 91% of them seen just once. The TCR comes from a woman in her 30s who had recovered from COVID-19. Sequences were obtained from PBMCs or T cells enriched from blood (not recorded which).

For the CDR3, the DNA is TGCGCCAGCAGCCAAGCAGGGGGGATTGTATCGGGCTACACCTTC. Translation: CASSQAGGIVSGYTF. The chain links TRBV4-1 to TRBJ1-2; TRBD1 aligns across 7 bases. This CDR3 spans 15 amino acids. V dropped 1 base and J dropped 8; count of bases not matched to a gene: 10. The germline CDR1 and CDR2 sequences are MGHRA and YSYEKL.